This entry lists 21 T cell receptor beta chains sequenced from one sample in a study of T cells after posttransplantation cyclophosphamide. Here immunoSEQ multiplex PCR was the method, and the copy in TCRdb shows in-frame clones only, minus some. The sample includes about 30,000 clones, none of them occurring once. Sequencing was done on a sample of PBMCs. Receptor source: a woman aged 25 to 39 in good health and a related stem cell transplant donor.

In this sample, this clone turned up many times. This chain uses TRBV6-5 with TRBJ1-1; unclear D gene. Trimming took off 2 bases at V and 5 bases at J, with 3 bases between the two ends. This CDR3 contains 11 residues. Germline CDR1 is MNHEY and CDR2 is SVGAGI. CDR3 loop: CASSYRTEAFF. The CDR3 coding sequence is TGTGCCAGCAGTTACAGGACTGAAGCTTTCTTT.

This clone appeared many times. The rearrangement joins TRBV12-5 to TRBJ2-1; weak D call: TRBD1 (6 bases). The CDR3 runs to 15 residues. In germline, CDR1 is LGHNT, CDR2 FRNRAP. Trimming took off 4 bases at V and 4 bases at J, with 14 bases between the two ends. For the CDR3, the DNA is TGTGCTAGTGGTTGGGGGCGAGGGCCATACAATGAGCAGTTCTTC. Its translation is CASGWGRGPYNEQFF.

This clone was observed at least ten times. V gene TRBV2 combines with J gene TRBJ2-7; D gene uncertain. The CDR3 runs 14 residues. The V end was cut by 4 bases, the J end by 6 bases, with 16 bases between. Germline V gives CDR1 SNHLY, CDR2 FYNNEI. The CDR3 nucleotides read TGTGCCAGCAGTGCGGGTCTTCCAACGTTCGAGCAGTACTTC. Its protein product is CASSAGLPTFEQYF. Complete variable domain (other parts from reference TRBV2 and TRBJ2-7): EPEVTQTPSHQVTQMGQEVILRCVPISNHLYFYWYRQILGQKVEFLVSFYNNEISEKSEIFDDQFSVERPDGSNFTLKIRSTKLEDSAMYFCASSAGLPTFEQYFGPGTRLTVT.

This clone was seen at least ten times. The CDR3 spells CASSLGQGHYGYTF. CDR3 DNA sequence: TGTGCCAGCAGCTTGGGCCAGGGTCACTATGGCTACACCTTC. The chain couples TRBV5-6 to TRBJ1-2, with D maybe TRBD1 (5 bases). The CDR3 contains 14 residues. V lost 0 bases and J lost 3, with 9 bases in between. Germline CDR1 is SGHDT and CDR2 is YYEEEE. Complete variable domain (other parts from reference TRBV5-6 and TRBJ1-2): DAGVTQSPTHLIKTRGQQVTLRCSPKSGHDTVSWYQQALGQGPQFIFQYYEEEERQRGNFPDRFSGHQFPNYSSELNVNALLLGDSALYLCASSLGQGHYGYTFGSGTRLTVV.

This clone was seen many times. J is TRBJ2-7 and V is TRBV5-1, with TRBD2 identical over 9 bases. Trimming removed 0 bases from V and 3 bases from J; junction bases left unmatched: 7. Germline values: CDR1 SGHRS, CDR2 YFSETQ. This CDR3 comprises 16 residues. CDR3 protein: CASSLVPSGDNYEQYF. Written as DNA, the CDR3 is TGCGCCAGCAGCTTGGTGCCTAGCGGGGACAACTACGAGCAGTACTTC. Looking up the rest from reference TRBV5-1 and TRBJ2-7 gives the full variable domain: KAGVTQTPRYLIKTRGQQVTLSCSPISGHRSVSWYQQTPGQGLQFLFEYFSETQRNKGNFPGRFSGRQFSNSRSEMNVSTLELGDSALYLCASSLVPSGDNYEQYFGPGTRLTVT.

The sample holds many counts of this clone. One junction end does not reproduce the germline sequence, and a read error may be involved. This sequence joins TRBV7-8 and TRBJ1-2; D possibly corresponds to TRBD1 (6 bases). Germline values: CDR1 SGHVS, CDR2 FQNEAQ. The CDR3 totals 13 residues. CDR3 protein: CASSLAGEHGYTF. DNA for the CDR3: TGTGCCAGCAGCCTAGCAGGGGAACATGGCTACACCTTC.

This clone was observed many times. The chain links TRBV15 to TRBJ2-5; tentatively, D is TRBD2 (5 bases). Trimming took 0 bases from V and 5 from J, leaving 19 bases between them. Germline-derived CDR1 and CDR2 are LNHNV and YYDKDF (reference sequence). This CDR3 is built from 17 residues. The CDR3 is CATSRDLESSRRETQYF. CDR3 DNA sequence: TGTGCCACCAGCAGAGATCTCGAGTCGTCTAGGAGGGAGACCCAGTACTTC.

This clone was seen many times. The chain is built from TRBV15 and TRBJ2-1; tentatively, D is TRBD1 (5 bases). This CDR3 is built from 15 residues. CDR1 LNHNV and CDR2 YYDKDF come from the germline V gene (reference sequence). Trimming cost V 0 bases and J 6 bases, with 12 bases left between them. The CDR3 reads CATSRDQGGSNEQFF. CDR3 bases: TGTGCCACCAGCAGAGACCAGGGCGGTAGCAATGAGCAGTTCTTC.

Within the sample, this clone is medium-sized (0.01 to 0.1%). The rearrangement links TRBV7-9 to TRBJ2-1, with TRBD1 matching over 7 bases. With V trimmed by 4 bases and J by 8 bases, 5 bases remained unmatched. CDR3 size: 13 residues. Germline CDR1 reads SEHNR; CDR2 reads FQNEAQ (reference sequence). CDR3 sequence: CASSSDRHYEQFF. The CDR3 DNA reads as TGTGCCAGCAGCTCGGACAGGCACTATGAGCAGTTCTTC. The variable domain in full, completed from reference TRBV7-9 and TRBJ2-1, reads DTGVSQNPRHKITKRGQNVTFRCDPISEHNRLYWYRQTLGQGPEFLTYFQNEAQLEKSRLLSDRFSAERPKGSFSTLEIQRTEQGDSAMYLCASSSDRHYEQFFGPGTRLTVL.

This clone has at least ten counts. The chain couples TRBV5-1 to TRBJ1-3, with 8 bases identical to TRBD1. In germline, CDR1 is SGHRS, CDR2 YFSETQ. The V and J ends lost 0 bases and 0 bases, in that order; junction bases with no gene match: 2. This CDR3 has 16 residues. The CDR3 sequence: CASSLAGGLSGNTIYF. The DNA of the CDR3 is TGCGCCAGCAGCTTGGCAGGGGGCCTCTCTGGAAACACCATATATTTT.

In this sample, this clone turned up many times. Written as DNA, the CDR3 is TGTGCCACCCAAGAGTGGGGCACCTACGAGCAGTACTTC. It is translated as CATQEWGTYEQYF. The rearrangement links TRBV7-2 to TRBJ2-7, with D possibly being TRBD1 (5 bases). Germline V gene sequence: CDR1 SGHTA, CDR2 FQGNSA. This CDR3 contains 13 residues. Trimming removed 10 bases at V and 2 bases at J, with 15 bases between. Based on the CDR3 plus reference TRBV7-2 and TRBJ2-7, the full variable domain is GAGVSQSPSNKVTEKGKDVELRCDPISGHTALYWYRQSLGQGLEFLIYFQGNSAPDKSGLPSDRFSAERTGGSVSTLTIQRTQQEDSAVYLCATQEWGTYEQYFGPGTRLTVT.

The table lists this clone with many counts. J is TRBJ1-5 and V is TRBV6-6; D remains unclear. V dropped 0 bases and J dropped 3 bases, with 9 bases sitting between them. CDR3 size: 15 residues. The germline V gene has CDR1 MNHNY and CDR2 SVGAGI (reference sequence). The DNA for the CDR3 is TGTGCCAGCAGTTACTCGTTCAGTCACAATCAGCCCCAGCATTTT. The encoded protein is CASSYSFSHNQPQHF.

This clone was seen repeatedly, ten times or more. The rearrangement joins TRBV9 to TRBJ2-2, with 10 bases aligning to TRBD1. Germline V gene data show CDR1 as SGDLS and CDR2 as YYNGEE. Trimming removed 2 bases from V and 8 bases from J; junction bases left unmatched: 12. This CDR3 has 17 amino acids. This chain's CDR3 is CASSVLPGQGGIGELFF. CDR3 bases: TGTGCCAGCAGCGTCCTCCCTGGACAGGGGGGAATTGGGGAGCTGTTTTTT.

The sample holds many counts of this clone. The V call is TRBV11-2, the J call TRBJ1-6, with TRBD1 identical over 7 bases. The CDR3 is 14 amino acids. The V gene's germline CDR1 is SGHAT and CDR2 FQNNGV. V trimming: 2 bases; J trimming: 7 bases; junction bases outside the gene matches: 2. CDR3 sequence: CASSLTGDNSPLHF. DNA for the CDR3: TGTGCCAGCAGCTTAACAGGGGACAATTCACCCCTCCACTTT.

This clone was counted many times. The CDR3 coding sequence is TGCGCCAGCAGCTTCGACAGGGGGAACACTGAAGCTTTCTTT. It encodes CASSFDRGNTEAFF. The chain recombines TRBV5-1 with TRBJ1-1, with 8 bases lining up with TRBD1. The germline V gene has CDR1 SGHRS and CDR2 YFSETQ. V was pared by 2 bases and J by 1 base, with 1 base of the junction left unmatched. This CDR3 spans 14 amino acids.

This clone was picked up many times. V and J are TRBV30 and TRBJ1-1; TRBD1 matches at 10 bases. Germline CDR1 is GTSNPN and CDR2 is SVGIG (reference sequence). CDR3 length: 12 residues. With 5 bases clipped from V and 3 bases from J, the junction kept 0 bases outside the gene matches. DNA for the CDR3: TGTGCCTGGGGACAGGGGGACACTGAAGCTTTCTTT. As protein: CAWGQGDTEAFF.

This clone was seen many times. This sequence joins TRBV4-2 and TRBJ1-2, with TRBD1 as a possible D gene (5 bases). The CDR3 covers 15 residues. The V and J ends lost 1 base and 7 bases respectively, with 16 bases between them. Germline assignment: CDR1 LGHNA and CDR2 YNFKEQ. CDR3 sequence (DNA): TGTGCCAGCAGCCAAGGTGGCGAGGGGTCGAGTGGCTACACCTTC. Residues: CASSQGGEGSSGYTF.

This clone was counted ten times or more. The chain employs TRBV4-2 and TRBJ2-2, with a tentative D call TRBD2 (6 bases). The germline V gene has CDR1 LGHNA and CDR2 YNFKEQ. V was shortened by 3 bases and J by 2 bases, with 10 bases between the two germline ends. The CDR3 sequence is 15 residues long. For the CDR3, the DNA is TGTGCCAGCAGCCAGACTAGATCAAACACCGGGGAGCTGTTTTTT. It encodes CASSQTRSNTGELFF.

This clone was recorded at least ten times. The chain couples TRBV7-6 to TRBJ2-5; a weak D match, TRBD1 (5 bases). There are 14 residues in the CDR3. Trimming left V 5 bases short and J 4 bases short, with 14 bases between. Looked up from germline, CDR1 is SGHVS and CDR2 is FNYEAQ. The CDR3 sequence is CASSHRQGAETQYF. The CDR3 coding sequence is TGTGCCAGCAGCCACCGTCAGGGTGCAGAGACCCAGTACTTC.

This rearrangement joins TRBV6-1 to TRBJ2-3; D possibly corresponds to TRBD2 (5 bases). Germline CDR1 and CDR2: MNHNS and SASEGT. V was cut by 1 base and J by 5 bases, with 16 bases left in between. This CDR3 is built from 16 residues. Written as DNA, the CDR3 is TGTGCCAGCAGTGAAGAAGGCGAGGGTGCGAAAGATACGCAGTATTTT. This translates into CASSEEGEGAKDTQYF.

Ten or more counts support this clone. This chain connects TRBV7-9 to TRBJ2-7; D not certain. This CDR3 spans 12 amino acids. V was shortened by 1 base and J by 6 bases, with 7 bases between the two germline ends. Germline CDR1 reads SEHNR; CDR2 reads FQNEAQ (reference sequence). The CDR3 region has the DNA TGTGCCAGCAGCTTAGATAATCGCGAGCAGTACTTC. Translating gives CASSLDNREQYF. Complete variable domain (other parts from reference TRBV7-9 and TRBJ2-7): DTGVSQNPRHKITKRGQNVTFRCDPISEHNRLYWYRQTLGQGPEFLTYFQNEAQLEKSRLLSDRFSAERPKGSFSTLEIQRTEQGDSAMYLCASSLDNREQYFGPGTRLTVT.